This T cell receptor (beta chain) appears in the sequencing data of a study of cytomegalovirus exposure and HLA in healthy donors. Findings and limits, study-wide: A later analysis found common viral pathogens apparently linked to several of the most significant clusters. Later analysis identified a missense DCLRE1C variant that was linked to TCR beta V- and J-gene trimming. Association with HLA alleles at 0.05 false discovery rate was found for 17,000 or so TCR beta sequences in a later analysis.

Both 60 Vbeta primers and 13 Jbeta primers went into the PCR. Data came from immunoSEQ multiplex PCR; TCRdb stores just in-frame clones and leaves some out. The sample comprises fewer than 130,000 clones, roughly four fifths of which are singletons, and approximately 1.3% rests with the top ten. For this clone: Its antigen is not identified.

Sampled while nominally healthy, donors likely had unrecorded immune exposures. Trimming cost V 5 bases and J 0 bases; bases outside gene matches: 5. In germline, CDR1 is SGHVS, CDR2 FQNEAQ. The CDR3 contains 15 residues. Sequenced: PBMCs. This TCR was recovered from a woman in her twenties or thirties in good health and CMV-seronegative. J is TRBJ2-7 and V is TRBV7-8; 9 bases map to TRBD1. This CDR3 reads CASSLGGQGSYEQYF. In DNA, the CDR3 is TGTGCCAGCAGCCTTGGGGGACAGGGCTCCTACGAGCAGTACTTC.